This T cell receptor beta chain emerged from a study of cytomegalovirus exposure and HLA in healthy donors. Study-level points and caveats: A few chains tied to CMV proved CMV antigen-specific in vitro.

The PCR made use of 60 Vbeta and 13 Jbeta primers. Data came from immunoSEQ multiplex PCR; TCRdb stores just in-frame clones and leaves some out. The top ten hold roughly 3.6% of the sample, which has some 150,000 clones, roughly 83% seen once. From germline, CDR1 is SGHAT and CDR2 FQNNGV. The CDR3 has 15 residues. Trimming took off 1 base at V and 3 bases at J, with 12 bases between the two ends. In regard to this clone: What it recognizes is unknown.

This chain links TRBV11-2 with TRBJ1-2; D is undetermined. Sequencing was performed on PBMCs. The clonotype was recovered from a human donor in good health. CDR3 DNA sequence: TGTGCCAGCAGCTTAGGAACGGGGTTTGACTATGGCTACACCTTC. Translating it yields CASSLGTGFDYGYTF. The whole variable domain, remainder taken from reference TRBV11-2 and TRBJ1-2, is EAGVAQSPRYKIIEKRQSVAFWCNPISGHATLYWYQQILGQGPKLLIQFQNNGVVDDSQLPKDRFSAERLKGVDSTLKIQPAKLEDSAVYLCASSLGTGFDYGYTFGSGTRLTVV.